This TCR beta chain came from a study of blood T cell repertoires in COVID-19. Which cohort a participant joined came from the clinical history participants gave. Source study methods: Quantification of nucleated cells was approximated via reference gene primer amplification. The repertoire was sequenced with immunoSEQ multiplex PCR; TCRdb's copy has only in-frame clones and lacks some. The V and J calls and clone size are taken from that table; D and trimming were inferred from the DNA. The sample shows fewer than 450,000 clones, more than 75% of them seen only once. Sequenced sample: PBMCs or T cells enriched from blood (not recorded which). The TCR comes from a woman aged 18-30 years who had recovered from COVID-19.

CDR3 amino acids: CASSSRDYLEEQFF. The DNA for the CDR3 is TGTGCCAGCAGTTCCCGGGACTATCTGGAGGAGCAGTTCTTC. The rearrangement uses TRBV6-5 and TRBJ2-1; the match to TRBD2 covers 7 bases. The CDR3 spans 14 residues. Germline V gene lookup returns CDR1 MNHEY and CDR2 SVGAGI. The V segment lost 4 bases and the J segment 10 bases; nucleotides outside the gene matches: 10.